A single T cell receptor (beta chain) is shown here with its context. Its antigen remains unknown. The sample comes from a study of shared clonotypes between healthy human individuals. Trimming at V came to 5 bases and at J to 7 bases, leaving 8 bases not matched to a gene. The CDR3 is 15 residues long. CDR1 and CDR2 (germline): MNHEY, SVGAGI. The study's findings and limits: Even with large depth, rarefaction showed that sorted-subset sequencing was incomplete. The genetic and exposure-history diversity represented was limited by few donors.

Original analysis: Filtering of immunoSEQ junctional sequences could not match full-length read filtering. The assay was immunoSEQ multiplex PCR, and TCRdb's table has in-frame clones only and misses some. The V and J calls and the clone size are those of that table, but D and trimming were determined from the DNA. Among more than 2,000,000 clones listed, around 90% were seen once. Sequencing was carried out using naive CD4+ T cells sorted from blood. Subset reported: CD45RA+ positively selected. The rearrangement uses TRBV6-5 and TRBJ1-6, with TRBD1 matching over 7 bases. This TCR came from a man younger than 35 in good health. This chain's CDR3 is CASSPTGTANSPLHF. The CDR3 DNA reads as TGTGCCAGCAGTCCTACCGGGACAGCAAATTCACCCCTCCACTTT.